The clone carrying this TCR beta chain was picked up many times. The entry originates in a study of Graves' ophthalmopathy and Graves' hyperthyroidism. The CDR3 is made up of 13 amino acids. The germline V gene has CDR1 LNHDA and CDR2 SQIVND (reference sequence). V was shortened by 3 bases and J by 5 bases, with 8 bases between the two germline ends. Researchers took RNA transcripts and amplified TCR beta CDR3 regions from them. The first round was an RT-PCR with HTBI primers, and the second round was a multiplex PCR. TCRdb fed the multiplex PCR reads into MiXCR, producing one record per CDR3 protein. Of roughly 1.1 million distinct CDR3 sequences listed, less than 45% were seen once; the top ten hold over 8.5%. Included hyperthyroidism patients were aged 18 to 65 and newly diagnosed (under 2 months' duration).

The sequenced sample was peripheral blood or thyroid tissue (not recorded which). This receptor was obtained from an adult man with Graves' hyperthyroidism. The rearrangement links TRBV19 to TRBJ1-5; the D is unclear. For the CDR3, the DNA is TGTGCCAGTAGTATGGACCGTGATCAGCCCCAGCATTTT. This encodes CASSMDRDQPQHF. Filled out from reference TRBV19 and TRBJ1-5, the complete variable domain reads DGGITQSPKYLFRKEGQNVTLSCEQNLNHDAMYWYRQDPGQGLRLIYYSQIVNDFQKGDIAEGYSVSREKKESFPLTVTSAQKNPTAFYLCASSMDRDQPQHFGDGTRLSIL.